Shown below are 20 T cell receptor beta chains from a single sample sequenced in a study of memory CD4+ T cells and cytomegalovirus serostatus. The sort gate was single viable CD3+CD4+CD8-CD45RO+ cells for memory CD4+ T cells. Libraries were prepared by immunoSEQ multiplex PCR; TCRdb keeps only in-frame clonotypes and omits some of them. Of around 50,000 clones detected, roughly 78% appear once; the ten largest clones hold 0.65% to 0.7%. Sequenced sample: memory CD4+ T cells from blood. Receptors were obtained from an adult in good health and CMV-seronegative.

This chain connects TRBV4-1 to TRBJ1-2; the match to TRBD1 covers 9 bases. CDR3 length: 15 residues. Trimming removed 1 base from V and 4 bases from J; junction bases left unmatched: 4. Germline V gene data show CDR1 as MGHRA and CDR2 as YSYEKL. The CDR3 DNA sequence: TGCGCCAGCAGCCAAGCCGGGGACAGGGTCTATGGCTACACCTTC. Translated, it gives CASSQAGDRVYGYTF.

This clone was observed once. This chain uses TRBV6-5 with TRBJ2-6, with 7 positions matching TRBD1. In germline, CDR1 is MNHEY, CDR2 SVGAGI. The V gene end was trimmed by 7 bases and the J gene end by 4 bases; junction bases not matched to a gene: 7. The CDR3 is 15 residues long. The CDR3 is CASTRQGTGANVLTF. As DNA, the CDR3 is TGTGCCAGCACCAGACAGGGAACCGGGGCCAACGTCCTGACTTTC.

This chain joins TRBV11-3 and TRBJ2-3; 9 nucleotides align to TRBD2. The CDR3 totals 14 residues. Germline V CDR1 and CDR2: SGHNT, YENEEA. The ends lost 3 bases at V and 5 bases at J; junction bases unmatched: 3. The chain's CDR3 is CASSFSGSGDTQYF. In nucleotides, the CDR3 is TGTGCCAGCAGCTTTAGCGGGAGTGGAGATACGCAGTATTTT.

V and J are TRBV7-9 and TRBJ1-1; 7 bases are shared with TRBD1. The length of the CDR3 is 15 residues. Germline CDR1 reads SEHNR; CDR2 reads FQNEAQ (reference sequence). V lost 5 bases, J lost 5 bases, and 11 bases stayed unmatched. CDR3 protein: CASSPRRGRSTEAFF. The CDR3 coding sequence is TGTGCCAGCAGCCCACGGAGGGGGCGTAGTACTGAAGCTTTCTTT.

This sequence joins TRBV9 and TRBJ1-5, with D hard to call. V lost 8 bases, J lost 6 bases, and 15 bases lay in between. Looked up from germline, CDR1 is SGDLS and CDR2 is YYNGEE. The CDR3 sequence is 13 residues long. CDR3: CARYTGEPQPQHF. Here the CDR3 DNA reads TGTGCCAGATACACCGGCGAACCTCAGCCCCAGCATTTT.

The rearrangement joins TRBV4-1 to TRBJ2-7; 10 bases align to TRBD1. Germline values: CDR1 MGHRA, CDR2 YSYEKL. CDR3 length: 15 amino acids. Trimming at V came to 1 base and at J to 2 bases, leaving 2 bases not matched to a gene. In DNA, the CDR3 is TGCGCCAGCAGCCAAGGACAGGGGGCAACCTACGAGCAGTACTTC. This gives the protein CASSQGQGATYEQYF.

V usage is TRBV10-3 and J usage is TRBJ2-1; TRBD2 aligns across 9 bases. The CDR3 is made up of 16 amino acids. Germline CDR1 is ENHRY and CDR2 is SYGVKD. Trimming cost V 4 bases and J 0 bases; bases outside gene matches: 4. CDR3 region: CAISVQREDSYNEQFF. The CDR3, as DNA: TGTGCCATCAGTGTGCAGCGGGAGGACTCCTACAATGAGCAGTTCTTC.

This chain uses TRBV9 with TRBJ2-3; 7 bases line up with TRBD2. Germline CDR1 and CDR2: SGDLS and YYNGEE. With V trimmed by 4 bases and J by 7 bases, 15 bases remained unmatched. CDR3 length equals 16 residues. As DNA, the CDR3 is TGTGCCAGCAGCCCCCCGTCTAGCGGACCACAATATACGCAGTATTTT. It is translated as CASSPPSSGPQYTQYF.

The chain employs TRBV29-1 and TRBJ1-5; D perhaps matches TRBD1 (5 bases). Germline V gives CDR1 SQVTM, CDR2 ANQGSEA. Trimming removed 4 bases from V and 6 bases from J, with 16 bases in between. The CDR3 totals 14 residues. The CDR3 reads CSVGDGGWSQPQHF. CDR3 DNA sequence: TGCAGCGTTGGGGACGGTGGATGGAGTCAGCCCCAGCATTTT.

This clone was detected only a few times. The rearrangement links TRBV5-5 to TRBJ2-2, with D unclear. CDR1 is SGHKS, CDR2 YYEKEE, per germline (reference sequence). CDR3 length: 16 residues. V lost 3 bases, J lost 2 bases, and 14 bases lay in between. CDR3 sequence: CASSSGFRHNTGELFF. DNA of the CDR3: TGTGCCAGCAGCTCGGGTTTTAGACACAACACCGGGGAGCTGTTTTTT.

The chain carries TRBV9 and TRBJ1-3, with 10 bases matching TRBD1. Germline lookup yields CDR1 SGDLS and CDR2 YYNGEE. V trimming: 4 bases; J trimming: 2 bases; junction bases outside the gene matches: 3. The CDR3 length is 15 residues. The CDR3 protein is CASSLDRGPGNTIYF. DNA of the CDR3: TGTGCCAGCAGCCTTGACAGGGGGCCTGGAAACACCATATATTTT.

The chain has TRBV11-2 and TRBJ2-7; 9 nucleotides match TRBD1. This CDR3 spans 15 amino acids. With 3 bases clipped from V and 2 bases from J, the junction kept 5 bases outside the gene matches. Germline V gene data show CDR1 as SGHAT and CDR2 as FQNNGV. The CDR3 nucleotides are TGTGCCAGCAGCTTGCCATGGACAGGGGCCTACGAGCAGTACTTC. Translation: CASSLPWTGAYEQYF.

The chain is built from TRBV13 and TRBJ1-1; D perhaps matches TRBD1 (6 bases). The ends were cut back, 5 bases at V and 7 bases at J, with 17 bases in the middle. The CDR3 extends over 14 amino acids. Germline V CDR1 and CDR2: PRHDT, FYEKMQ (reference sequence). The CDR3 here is CASSRTRGAGEAFF. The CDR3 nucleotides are TGTGCCAGCAGCCGAACCCGGGGGGCCGGTGAAGCTTTCTTT.

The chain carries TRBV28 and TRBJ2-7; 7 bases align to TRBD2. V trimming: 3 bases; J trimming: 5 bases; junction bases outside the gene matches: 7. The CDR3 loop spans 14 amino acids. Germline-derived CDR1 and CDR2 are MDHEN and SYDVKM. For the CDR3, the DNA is TGTGCCAGCAGTTTCGGCGGGAGCAAGGACGAGCAGTACTTC. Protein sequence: CASSFGGSKDEQYF. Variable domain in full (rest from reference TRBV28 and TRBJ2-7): DVKVTQSSRYLVKRTGEKVFLECVQDMDHENMFWYRQDPGLGLRLIYFSYDVKMKEKGDIPEGYSVSREKKERFSLILESASTNQTSMYLCASSFGGSKDEQYFGPGTRLTVT.

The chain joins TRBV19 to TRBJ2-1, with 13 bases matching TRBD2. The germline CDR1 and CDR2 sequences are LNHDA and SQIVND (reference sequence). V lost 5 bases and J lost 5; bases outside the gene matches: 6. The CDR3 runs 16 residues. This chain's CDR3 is CASSWTGLAGNNEQFF. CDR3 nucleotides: TGTGCCAGTAGTTGGACGGGACTAGCGGGGAACAATGAGCAGTTCTTC.

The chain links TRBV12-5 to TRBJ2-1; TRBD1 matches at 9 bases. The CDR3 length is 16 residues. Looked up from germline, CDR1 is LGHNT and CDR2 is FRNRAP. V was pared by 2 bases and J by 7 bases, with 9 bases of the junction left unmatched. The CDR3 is CASGLLTGGGGNEQFF. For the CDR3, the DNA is TGTGCTAGTGGTTTGCTAACAGGGGGCGGTGGAAATGAGCAGTTCTTC. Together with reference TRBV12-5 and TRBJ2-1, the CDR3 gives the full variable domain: DARVTQTPRHKVTEMGQEVTMRCQPILGHNTVFWYRQTMMQGLELLAYFRNRAPLDDSGMPKDRFSAEMPDATLATLKIQPSEPRDSAVYFCASGLLTGGGGNEQFFGPGTRLTVL.

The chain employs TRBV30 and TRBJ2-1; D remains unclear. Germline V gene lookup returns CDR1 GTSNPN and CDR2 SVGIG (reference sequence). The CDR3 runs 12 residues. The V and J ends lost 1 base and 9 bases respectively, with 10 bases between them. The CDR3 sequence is CAWSARYGEQFF. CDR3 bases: TGTGCCTGGAGTGCAAGGTACGGTGAGCAGTTCTTC.

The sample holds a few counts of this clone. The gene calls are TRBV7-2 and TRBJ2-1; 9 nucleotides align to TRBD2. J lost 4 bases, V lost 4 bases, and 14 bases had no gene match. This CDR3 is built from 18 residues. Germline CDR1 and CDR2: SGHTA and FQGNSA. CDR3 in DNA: TGTGCCAGCAGCTACCGCACTATGCGGGAGGGCTTTTACAATGAGCAGTTCTTC. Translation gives CASSYRTMREGFYNEQFF.

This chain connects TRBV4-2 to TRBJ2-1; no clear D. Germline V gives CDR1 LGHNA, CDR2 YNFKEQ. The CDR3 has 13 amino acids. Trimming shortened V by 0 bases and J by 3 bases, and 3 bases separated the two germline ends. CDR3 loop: CASSQESYNEQFF. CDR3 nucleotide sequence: TGTGCCAGCAGCCAAGAAAGCTACAATGAGCAGTTCTTC.

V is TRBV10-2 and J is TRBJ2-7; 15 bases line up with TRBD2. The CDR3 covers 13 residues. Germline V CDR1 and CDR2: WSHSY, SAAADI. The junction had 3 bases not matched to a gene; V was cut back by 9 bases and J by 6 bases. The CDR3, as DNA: TGCGCCAGTAGGGGACTAGCGGGAGGCGAGCAGTACTTC. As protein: CASRGLAGGEQYF.